This T cell receptor (beta chain) was obtained from a study of cytomegalovirus exposure and HLA in healthy donors. Primers: 60 Vbeta forward and 13 Jbeta reverse. Clones were sequenced by immunoSEQ multiplex PCR, and TCRdb holds only the in-frame ones, with some missing. The table lists about 120,000 clones, roughly 79% of them singletons, with less than 2.5% in the top ten. Findings and limits, study-wide: There were 150 to 200 TCR beta chains listed as cytomegalovirus-associated. An assumption of roughly uniform sequencing depth across donors underlay the presence/absence analyses. In a later analysis, HLA-associated TCR beta chains were more clonally expanded than equally common others.

While unrecorded immune exposures were likely, the donors were nominally healthy when sampled. V dropped 6 bases and J dropped 3 bases, with 9 bases sitting between them. In germline, CDR1 is SNHLY, CDR2 FYNNEI. The CDR3 totals 12 residues. On this clone: Its antigen is as yet unknown.

The sequenced material came from PBMCs. The rearrangement joins TRBV2 to TRBJ2-7; D uncertain. The TCR was taken from a woman aged 40 to 50 in good health and CMV-seronegative. The CDR3 sequence: CASSPFRYEQYF. Written as DNA, the CDR3 is TGTGCCAGCAGCCCGTTCCGCTACGAGCAGTACTTC.